This T cell receptor (beta chain) was profiled in a study of T cell repertoires in ileal Crohn's disease. Method: immunoSEQ multiplex PCR; TCRdb's copy keeps in-frame clones and lacks some. The sample contains fewer than 10,000 clones, more than 75% of which appear only once. CDR3 size: 14 residues. Deletions cut 5 bases from V and 4 bases from J, with 14 bases between. CDR1 SGHTA and CDR2 FQGNSA come from the germline V gene. Sequences were obtained from ileal tissue. The clonotype comes from an adult with Crohn's disease. The V and J genes are TRBV7-2 and TRBJ1-2; D unresolved. The CDR3 protein is CASSQAGQLYGYTF. The CDR3 DNA is TGTGCCAGCAGCCAAGCCGGGCAGCTCTATGGCTACACCTTC. Drawing the rest from reference TRBV7-2 and TRBJ1-2, the complete variable domain is GAGVSQSPSNKVTEKGKDVELRCDPISGHTALYWYRQSLGQGLEFLIYFQGNSAPDKSGLPSDRFSAERTGGSVSTLTIQRTQQEDSAVYLCASSQAGQLYGYTFGSGTRLTVV.